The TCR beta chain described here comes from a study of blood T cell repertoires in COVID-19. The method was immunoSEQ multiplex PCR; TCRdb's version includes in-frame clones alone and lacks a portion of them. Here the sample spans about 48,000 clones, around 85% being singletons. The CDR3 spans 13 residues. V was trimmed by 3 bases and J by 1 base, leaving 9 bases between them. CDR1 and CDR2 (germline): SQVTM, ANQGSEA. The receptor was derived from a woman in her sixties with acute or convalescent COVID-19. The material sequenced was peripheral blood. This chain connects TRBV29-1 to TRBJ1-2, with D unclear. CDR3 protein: CSVDVGSNYGYTF. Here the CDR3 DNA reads TGCAGCGTTGACGTTGGCAGTAACTATGGCTACACCTTC.